The present TCR beta chain was sequenced within a study of T cells in localized non-small cell lung cancer. Study conclusions and caveats: Uninvolved adjacent lung showed higher T cell clonality than tumor. Only one tumor region was sequenced, so heterogeneity remains possible. Greater T cell density in blood accompanied longer overall survival. Adjacent lung tissue had a median about 58 of the top 100 clones found in the tumor.

TCRdb keeps only in-frame clones here, not all; method: immunoSEQ multiplex PCR. Among around 24,000 clones, roughly 87% were seen once, and the ten largest hold 25% to 35%. Of note for this clone: The antigen is undetermined.

The sequences come from peripheral blood, collected before any cancer treatment. The source is a male donor older than 55 with stage I squamous cell lung carcinoma.

CDR3 sequence: CASSIRGAGELFF. In DNA, the CDR3 is TGTGCCAGTAGTATACGGGGGGCCGGGGAGCTGTTTTTT. The rearrangement joins TRBV19 to TRBJ2-2, with 7 nucleotides matching TRBD2. The CDR3 runs 13 residues. The germline V gene has CDR1 LNHDA and CDR2 SQIVND (reference sequence). J was trimmed by 6 bases and V by 2 bases; bases with no gene match: 0.